The clone carrying this T cell receptor beta chain came up a few times. The source of the sample is a study of blood T cell repertoires in COVID-19. About the research overall: Material from acute and convalescent COVID-19 was sourced from the United States, Italy and Spain. Nucleic acid was either cDNA or gDNA, and it came from T cells, B-cell-depleted T cells, or PBMCs.

In the authors' methods: Reference gene primer amplification in the assay estimated nucleated cell counts. The table came from immunoSEQ multiplex PCR; TCRdb's copy has only in-frame clones and leaves some out. The DNA gave D and trimming, while V, J and clone size come from that table. This sample carries 450,000 or so clones, roughly nine tenths of them seen once, and the ten largest clones take 0.7% to 1%. Germline V gives CDR1 SGHRS, CDR2 YFSETQ. J lost 4 bases, V lost 4 bases, and 7 bases had no gene match. This CDR3 region has 14 residues. Sequencing was done on a sample of peripheral blood. The sequence was obtained from a man younger than 30 with COVID-19, enrolled during active disease. This chain links TRBV5-1 with TRBJ1-1, with TRBD1 identical over 7 bases. The CDR3 bases are TGCGCCAGCAGCCCCACGACAGGGATCACTGAAGCTTTCTTT. Protein sequence: CASSPTTGITEAFF.